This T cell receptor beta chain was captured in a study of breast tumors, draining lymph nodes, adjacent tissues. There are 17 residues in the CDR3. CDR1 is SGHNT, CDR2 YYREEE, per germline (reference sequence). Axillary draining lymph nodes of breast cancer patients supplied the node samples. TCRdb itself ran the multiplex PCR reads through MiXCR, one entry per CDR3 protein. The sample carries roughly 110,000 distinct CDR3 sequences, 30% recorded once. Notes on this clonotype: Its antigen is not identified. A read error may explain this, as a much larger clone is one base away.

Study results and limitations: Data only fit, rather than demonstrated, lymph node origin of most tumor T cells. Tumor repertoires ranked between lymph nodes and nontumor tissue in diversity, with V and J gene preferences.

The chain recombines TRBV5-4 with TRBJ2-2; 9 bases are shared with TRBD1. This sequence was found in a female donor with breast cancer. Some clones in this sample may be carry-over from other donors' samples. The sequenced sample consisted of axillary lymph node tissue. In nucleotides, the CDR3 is TGTGCCAGCAGCCCCCGTCCCGGGACAGGGAACACCGGGGGGCTGTTTTTT. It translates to CASSPRPGTGNTGGLFF. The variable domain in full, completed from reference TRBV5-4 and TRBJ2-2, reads ETGVTQSPTHLIKTRGQQVTLRCSSQSGHNTVSWYQQALGQGPQFIFQYYREEENGRGNFPPRFSGLQFPNYSSELNVNALELDDSALYLCASSPRPGTGNTGGLFFGEGSRLTVL.